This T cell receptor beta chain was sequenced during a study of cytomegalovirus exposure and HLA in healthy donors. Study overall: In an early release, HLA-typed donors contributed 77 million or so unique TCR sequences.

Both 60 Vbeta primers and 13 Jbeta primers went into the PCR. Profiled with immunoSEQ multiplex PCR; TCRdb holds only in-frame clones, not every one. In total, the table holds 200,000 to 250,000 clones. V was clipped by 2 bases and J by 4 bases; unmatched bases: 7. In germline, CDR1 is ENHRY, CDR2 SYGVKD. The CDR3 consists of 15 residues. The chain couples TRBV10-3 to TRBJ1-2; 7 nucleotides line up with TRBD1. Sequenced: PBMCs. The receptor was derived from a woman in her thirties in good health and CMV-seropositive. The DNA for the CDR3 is TGTGCCATCAGTGAGAATTCGGGACAGCTCTATGGCTACACCTTC. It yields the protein CAISENSGQLYGYTF.